This T cell receptor (beta chain) is from a study of beta chain features in type 1 diabetes. The wider study: The examined sorted cells totaled around 100 million across samples. Study-wide findings and caveats: Lower insertion and higher deletion counts appeared at VDJ junctions in type 1 diabetes patients.

Reverse transcribing all isolated RNA meant expressed TCRB transcripts were sequenced. Clones were read by immunoSEQ multiplex PCR, and TCRdb kept only the in-frame ones, dropping some. The sample records 150,000 to 190,000 clones, 7.5% to 10% being singletons. On this clone itself: Its antigen is unknown.

This CDR3 region has 13 residues. Per the germline V gene, CDR1 is SGHTA and CDR2 is FQGNSA. V lost 4 bases to trimming and J lost 9 bases; unmatched junction nucleotides: 5. Source material: central memory CD4+ T cells from blood. The receptor was isolated from a young man in good health. The chain joins TRBV7-2 to TRBJ2-3, with TRBD1 identical over 9 bases. The CDR3: CASSYRDRATQYF. In DNA, the CDR3 is TGTGCCAGCAGCTACCGGGACAGGGCGACGCAGTATTTT.